This T cell receptor (beta chain) was sequenced for a study of T-cell reconstitution after alpha-beta-depleted transplantation in children. The sample holds a few counts of this clonotype. Unique molecular identifiers were incorporated into the prepared TCRbeta library. TCRdb used MiXCR to reprocess the PCR reads, holding one entry per CDR3 protein. Of 240,000 or so distinct CDR3 sequences in the sample, 12% were seen once. Losses at the gene ends were 5 bases for V and 1 base for J; bases not matched to a gene: 5. The CDR3 contains 16 residues. The germline V gene has CDR1 MNHEY and CDR2 SVGEGT. The chain joins TRBV6-2 or TRBV6-3 to TRBJ2-2; TRBD1 agrees at 9 bases. The sample in question was PBMCs from the stem cell graft donor, obtained from the stem cell graft. This clonotype was sampled from a human donor who donated a stem cell graft to a child with acute lymphoblastic leukemia. The CDR3, as DNA: TGTGCCAGCAGTCGCTGGGGACAGGGGAACACCGGGGAGCTGTTTTTT. Translating it yields CASSRWGQGNTGELFF.